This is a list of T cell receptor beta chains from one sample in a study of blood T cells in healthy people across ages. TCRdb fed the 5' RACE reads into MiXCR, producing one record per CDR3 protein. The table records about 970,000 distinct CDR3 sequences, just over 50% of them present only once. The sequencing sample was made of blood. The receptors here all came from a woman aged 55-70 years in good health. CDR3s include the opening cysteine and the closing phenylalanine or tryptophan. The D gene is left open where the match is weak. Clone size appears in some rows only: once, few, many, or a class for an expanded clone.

CDR3: CASSQAGRSSSYEQYF
DNA: TGTGCCAGCAGCCAAGCGGGCAGAAGTAGCTCCTACGAGCAGTACTTC
D: -
J: TRBJ2-7
size: few
V: TRBV14

CDR3: CASSPQIGTYNEQFF
DNA: TGTGCCAGCAGTCCTCAAATCGGGACCTACAATGAGCAGTTCTTC
D: -
J: TRBJ2-1
size: -
V: TRBV12-3/TRBV12-4

CDR3: CASSDELAGGNYEQYF
DNA: TGTGCCAGCAGCGACGAACTAGCGGGAGGAAATTACGAGCAGTACTTC
D: TRBD2
J: TRBJ2-7
size: -
V: TRBV3-1

CDR3: CASSPGLAGAREQYF
DNA: TGTGCCAGCAGCCCCGGACTAGCGGGTGCTCGGGAGCAGTACTTC
D: TRBD2
J: TRBJ2-7
size: few
V: TRBV7-2

CDR3: CSASGQVLWSNQPQHF
DNA: TGCAGTGCGTCGGGACAGGTGTTGTGGAGCAATCAGCCCCAGCATTTT
D: TRBD1
J: TRBJ1-5
size: -
V: TRBV20-1

CDR3: CSARDQGTTDTQYF
DNA: TGCAGTGCTAGAGACCAGGGCACCACAGATACGCAGTATTTT
D: -
J: TRBJ2-3
size: -
V: TRBV20-1

CDR3: CASSLRGRAEAFF
DNA: TGTGCCAGCAGTTTACGGGGGCGAGCTGAAGCTTTCTTT
D: -
J: TRBJ1-1
size: once
V: TRBV12-3/TRBV12-4

CDR3: CSVAPSGTYNEQFF
DNA: TGCAGCGTTGCCCCTAGCGGGACTTACAATGAGCAGTTCTTC
D: TRBD2
J: TRBJ2-1
size: once
V: TRBV29-1

CDR3: CASSTYREEKTQYF
DNA: TGTGCCAGCAGCACTTACAGGGAAGAAAAGACCCAGTACTTC
D: -
J: TRBJ2-5
size: -
V: TRBV21-1

CDR3: CASSQSQGSSYEQYF
DNA: TGTGCCAGCAGTCAATCGCAGGGTAGCTCCTACGAGCAGTACTTC
D: -
J: TRBJ2-7
size: -
V: TRBV6-6

CDR3: CASSRDRGSETQYF
DNA: TGTGCCAGCAGTAGGGACAGGGGATCAGAGACCCAGTACTTC
D: TRBD1
J: TRBJ2-5
size: few
V: TRBV2

CDR3: CASSVVQQGDYGYTF
DNA: TGTGCCAGCAGCGTAGTCCAACAGGGGGACTATGGCTACACCTTC
D: TRBD1
J: TRBJ1-2
size: -
V: TRBV9

CDR3: CASSTGPNSGANVLTF
DNA: TGTGCCAGCAGTACCGGACCAAACTCTGGGGCCAACGTCCTGACTTTC
D: -
J: TRBJ2-6
size: -
V: TRBV27

CDR3: CATSRGTGLGSDEQYF
DNA: TGTGCCACCAGCAGAGGGACAGGCCTTGGGAGCGACGAGCAGTACTTC
D: TRBD1
J: TRBJ2-7
size: -
V: TRBV15

CDR3: CASSLGRVPYEQYF
DNA: TGTGCCAGCAGCTTGGGGAGGGTACCCTACGAGCAGTACTTC
D: -
J: TRBJ2-7
size: -
V: TRBV5-4

CDR3: CASSFGLVQTAVYNEQFF
DNA: TGTGCCAGCAGCTTTGGTCTTGTGCAGACAGCGGTCTACAATGAGCAGTTCTTC
D: -
J: TRBJ2-1
size: -
V: TRBV7-9

CDR3: CASFTGQGRYEQYF
DNA: TGCGCCAGCTTTACGGGACAGGGGAGGTACGAGCAGTACTTC
D: TRBD1
J: TRBJ2-7
size: -
V: TRBV5-1

CDR3: CASSQVWEQYF
DNA: TGTGCCAGCAGCCAAGTCTGGGAGCAGTACTTC
D: -
J: TRBJ2-4
size: few
V: TRBV3-1

CDR3: CASSQNRGDSYNEQYF
DNA: TGCGCCAGCAGCCAGAACAGGGGTGACTCCTACAATGAGCAGTACTTC
D: TRBD1
J: TRBJ2-7
size: few
V: TRBV4-3

CDR3: CASSRNVAGEETQYF
DNA: TGTGCCAGCAGCCGGAATGTAGCGGGAGAGGAGACCCAGTACTTC
D: TRBD2
J: TRBJ2-5
size: few
V: TRBV14

CDR3: CASSLFTSGTGRREQYF
DNA: TGTGCCAGCAGCCTCTTCACCTCTGGGACAGGGCGGAGGGAGCAGTACTTC
D: TRBD1
J: TRBJ2-7
size: -
V: TRBV4-2

CDR3: CSAVRQVNRAEQYF
DNA: TGCAGTGCTGTCCGACAGGTTAATCGCGCCGAGCAGTACTTC
D: -
J: TRBJ2-7
size: -
V: TRBV20-1

CDR3: CASSLESIQGYEQYF
DNA: TGTGCCAGCAGCTTAGAATCAATACAGGGCTACGAGCAGTACTTC
D: -
J: TRBJ2-7
size: -
V: TRBV11-2

CDR3: CASSVSLAGGYEQYF
DNA: TGTGCCAGCAGCGTATCACTAGCGGGAGGGTACGAGCAGTACTTC
D: TRBD2
J: TRBJ2-7
size: few
V: TRBV7-2

CDR3: CASSQEAGAYNEQFF
DNA: TGTGCCAGCAGTCAAGAAGCGGGTGCCTACAATGAGCAGTTCTTC
D: -
J: TRBJ2-1
size: -
V: TRBV2

CDR3: CASSQRGGGTDTQYF
DNA: TGTGCCAGCAGCCAACGGGGCGGCGGCACAGATACGCAGTATTTT
D: -
J: TRBJ2-3
size: few
V: TRBV4-2

CDR3: CSARGAPYEQYF
DNA: TGCAGTGCTAGAGGGGCACCCTACGAGCAGTACTTC
D: -
J: TRBJ2-7
size: -
V: TRBV20-1

CDR3: CSASGQGHSYEQYF
DNA: TGCAGTGCTTCCGGACAGGGCCACTCCTACGAGCAGTACTTC
D: TRBD1
J: TRBJ2-7
size: few
V: TRBV20-1

CDR3: CASSPERAQVAKNIQYF
DNA: TGCGCCAGCAGCCCAGAGCGGGCCCAAGTAGCCAAAAACATTCAGTACTTC
D: -
J: TRBJ2-4
size: -
V: TRBV4-1

CDR3: CAGSQGAGPAQPQHF
DNA: TGTGCCGGCAGTCAGGGGGCGGGCCCCGCACAGCCCCAGCATTTT
D: TRBD1
J: TRBJ1-5
size: -
V: TRBV12-3/TRBV12-4

CDR3: CASSKGAGGPADTQYF
DNA: TGTGCCAGCAGCAAGGGGGCGGGAGGCCCCGCAGATACGCAGTATTTT
D: -
J: TRBJ2-3
size: -
V: TRBV21-1

CDR3: CASSLVQGGKNIQYF
DNA: TGTGCCAGCAGCTTAGTTCAGGGGGGCAAAAACATTCAGTACTTC
D: -
J: TRBJ2-4
size: -
V: TRBV7-9

CDR3: CSASTDRTYGYTF
DNA: TGCAGTGCTAGCACGGACAGAACCTATGGCTACACCTTC
D: -
J: TRBJ1-2
size: -
V: TRBV20-1

CDR3: CASSISVIGSYEQYF
DNA: TGTGCCAGTAGTATTAGTGTAATTGGTTCCTACGAGCAGTACTTC
D: -
J: TRBJ2-7
size: few
V: TRBV19

CDR3: CSARGLAGMYNEQFF
DNA: TGCAGTGCTAGGGGACTAGCGGGGATGTACAATGAGCAGTTCTTC
D: TRBD2
J: TRBJ2-1
size: -
V: TRBV20-1

CDR3: CASSRHAASGPQHF
DNA: TGCGCCAGCAGCCGACATGCTGCTTCGGGGCCCCAGCATTTT
D: -
J: TRBJ1-5
size: -
V: TRBV4-1

CDR3: CASSQRQISYNEQFF
DNA: TGTGCCAGCAGTCAAAGACAGATATCCTACAATGAGCAGTTCTTC
D: -
J: TRBJ2-1
size: -
V: TRBV12-3/TRBV12-4

CDR3: CASSLAGYGYTF
DNA: TGTGCCAGCAGTTTAGCCGGCTATGGCTACACCTTC
D: -
J: TRBJ1-2
size: many
V: TRBV7-2

CDR3: CASSLGGRTNTGELFF
DNA: TGTGCCAGCAGCTTGGGAGGCAGGACGAACACCGGGGAGCTGTTTTTT
D: -
J: TRBJ2-2
size: -
V: TRBV5-6

CDR3: CASKLTGAGYEQFF
DNA: TGTGCCAGCAAATTGACAGGGGCAGGGTATGAGCAGTTCTTC
D: TRBD1
J: TRBJ2-1
size: -
V: TRBV12-3/TRBV12-4

CDR3: CASSLGQGMGSYEQYF
DNA: TGCGCCAGCAGCTTGGGACAGGGTATGGGCTCCTACGAGCAGTACTTC
D: TRBD1
J: TRBJ2-7
size: few
V: TRBV5-1

CDR3: CASSFLLAGDYEQYF
DNA: TGTGCCAGCAGCTTTCTCCTAGCGGGGGACTACGAGCAGTACTTC
D: TRBD2
J: TRBJ2-7
size: many
V: TRBV7-2

CDR3: CASSHGTSGSSYNEQFF
DNA: TGTGCCAGCAGCCACGGGACTAGCGGGAGCTCCTACAATGAGCAGTTCTTC
D: TRBD2
J: TRBJ2-1
size: -
V: TRBV28

CDR3: CSARQGYYEQYF
DNA: TGCAGTGCTAGGCAGGGGTACTACGAGCAGTACTTC
D: -
J: TRBJ2-7
size: -
V: TRBV20-1

CDR3: CASSLDGDGYTF
DNA: TGTGCCAGCAGCTTGGATGGGGATGGCTACACCTTC
D: -
J: TRBJ1-2
size: -
V: TRBV5-6

CDR3: CASSPSYGSGETQYF
DNA: TGTGCCAGCTCACCGAGCTACGGGAGTGGGGAGACCCAGTACTTC
D: -
J: TRBJ2-5
size: -
V: TRBV18